This T cell receptor beta chain comes out of a study of human T cells and chemical hapten exposure. The time point denotes: patch test 1, 2 weeks after DPC sensitization. Documented treatment: therapeutic diphenylcyclopropenone sensitization with weekly scalp DPC. Patients had alopecia, were aged 18 to 70, and were not pregnant. It was unfractionated whole blood from which total RNA was extracted. In this sample, this clonotype turned up a few times. Antigen: not known. Germline V lookup: CDR1 SGHTA, CDR2 FQGNSA. This CDR3 is built from 16 residues. The ends lost 8 bases at V and 7 bases at J; junction bases unmatched: 16. As the library was built, unique molecular identifiers were attached to individual cDNA molecules. In TCRdb, the RACE reads were re-called with MiXCR into one record per CDR3 protein. The repertoire holds roughly 180,000 distinct CDR3 sequences, with about a fifth as singletons. Overall study results and limits: Since the donors had alopecia, their immune response may not be the same as that of healthy people.

The specimen comprised whole blood, sampled in connection with sensitization to the hapten diphenylcyclopropenone (DPC). V and J are TRBV7-2 and TRBJ2-4, with TRBD2 matching over 8 bases. This TCR was recovered from a woman in her forties or fifties with alopecia areata. Some clones in this sample may be carry-over from other donors' samples. CDR3 DNA: TGTGCCAGCGGCCGGTGGCCGGGACTAGAGTCTAACATTCAGTACTTC. It translates to CASGRWPGLESNIQYF.